This T cell receptor beta chain was captured in a study of blood T cell repertoires in COVID-19. Across the study: Some COVID-19 samples were acute and others convalescent; all came from the United States, Italy and Spain.

V was shortened by 8 bases and J by 1 base, with 7 bases between the two germline ends. The CDR3 runs to 12 residues. The germline V gene encodes CDR1 MNHEY and CDR2 SVGAGI. In the source study's methods: Amplification with reference gene primers provided the estimates of nucleated cell counts. Libraries were prepared by immunoSEQ multiplex PCR; TCRdb keeps only in-frame clonotypes and omits some of them. From that table come the V and J calls and clone size; the DNA was used to work out D and trimming. The sample holds roughly 250,000 clones, roughly 79% seen once. The origin of this receptor is a woman older than 75 with acute or convalescent COVID-19. Input material: peripheral blood. The chain employs TRBV6-5 and TRBJ2-3; weak D call: TRBD2 (5 bases). The CDR3 is CASHSGTDTQYF. DNA of the CDR3: TGTGCCAGCCATAGCGGCACAGATACGCAGTATTTT.